A single sample is the source of the 9 T cell receptor beta chains below, sequenced in a study of technical replicates of blood from four donors. Sequencing was performed with immunoSEQ multiplex PCR; in TCRdb, only in-frame clones are kept and a portion is missing. The sample contains tens of thousands of clones, approximately 88% of which appear only once. The sample was PBMCs. These receptors all stem from a human donor in good health. Some clones in this sample may be carry-over from other donors' samples.

The chain is built from TRBV7-8 and TRBJ2-5; maybe TRBD2 (5 bases). From germline, CDR1 is SGHVS and CDR2 FQNEAQ. This CDR3 region has 15 residues. The germline V and J ends were trimmed by 2 bases and 2 bases, with 12 bases remaining between them. CDR3 coding DNA: TGTGCCAGCAGCTTAAGGACGGGGAGTCAAGAGACCCAGTACTTC. This sequence encodes CASSLRTGSQETQYF.

V is TRBV13 and J is TRBJ2-7, with D maybe TRBD1 (6 bases). Germline V gene data show CDR1 as PRHDT and CDR2 as FYEKMQ (reference sequence). V lost 4 bases and J 5 bases, leaving 15 bases between the germline ends. CDR3 length: 14 amino acids. CDR3 in amino acids: CASSYTGFIDEQYF. CDR3 nucleotides: TGTGCCAGCAGCTACACAGGGTTTATCGACGAGCAGTACTTC.

The chain combines TRBV7-9 with TRBJ2-2, with TRBD1 as a possible D gene (5 bases). Between the trimmed V and J ends, which lost 1 base and 0 bases, there was a span of 9 bases. The germline V gene encodes CDR1 SEHNR and CDR2 FQNEAQ (reference sequence). The CDR3 has 16 amino acids. DNA for the CDR3: TGTGCCAGCAGCTTAGTACCAGGGTCGAACACCGGGGAGCTGTTTTTT. It is translated as CASSLVPGSNTGELFF.

V usage is TRBV11-2 and J usage is TRBJ2-3; 9 positions agree with TRBD2. V shed 5 bases and J 5 bases; nucleotides not matched to a gene: 11. The CDR3 runs 16 residues. Per germline, CDR1 SGHAT and CDR2 FQNNGV. CDR3 nucleotides: TGTGCCAGCAGCCCCCGGGCTAGCGGGGCGGGAGATACGCAGTATTTT. It translates to CASSPRASGAGDTQYF. Full variable domain (missing parts from reference TRBV11-2 and TRBJ2-3): EAGVAQSPRYKIIEKRQSVAFWCNPISGHATLYWYQQILGQGPKLLIQFQNNGVVDDSQLPKDRFSAERLKGVDSTLKIQPAKLEDSAVYLCASSPRASGAGDTQYFGPGTRLTVL.

V gene TRBV5-6 combines with J gene TRBJ2-7, with a tentative D call TRBD1 (6 bases). The CDR3 has 14 amino acids. Germline V gene lookup returns CDR1 SGHDT and CDR2 YYEEEE. V was shortened by 0 bases and J by 6 bases, with 13 bases between the two germline ends. The CDR3 nucleotides are TGTGCCAGCAGCTTGGTGGGGCAACAGGGCGAGCAGTACTTC. Translating gives CASSLVGQQGEQYF.

The rearrangement links TRBV7-3 to TRBJ2-6, with D tentatively TRBD1 (6 bases). The CDR3 runs 15 residues. Trimming took 5 bases from V and 2 from J, leaving 10 bases between them. CDR1 is SGHTA, CDR2 FQGTGA, per germline. The CDR3 coding sequence is TGTGCCAGCAGCGCGGACAGCACTGGGGCCAACGTCCTGACTTTC. As protein: CASSADSTGANVLTF. The entire variable domain, with the rest obtained from reference TRBV7-3 and TRBJ2-6, is as follows: GAGVSQTPSNKVTEKGKYVELRCDPISGHTALYWYRQSLGQGPEFLIYFQGTGAADDSGLPNDRFFAVRPEGSVSTLKIQRTERGDSAVYLCASSADSTGANVLTFGAGSRLTVL.

This sequence joins TRBV5-1 and TRBJ2-5; no clear D gene. The CDR3 totals 12 residues. V was pared by 1 base and J by 3 bases, with 4 bases between. Germline V gives CDR1 SGHRS, CDR2 YFSETQ. CDR3 region: CASSLLEETQYF. In DNA, the CDR3 is TGCGCCAGCAGCTTGCTTGAAGAGACCCAGTACTTC.

The genes are TRBV7-9 and TRBJ1-5; D possibly corresponds to TRBD1 (5 bases). CDR1 SEHNR and CDR2 FQNEAQ come from the germline V gene (reference sequence). The CDR3 runs 13 residues. V was pared by 3 bases and J by 7 bases, with 10 bases between. CDR3 in DNA: TGTGCCAGCAGCTTGGAGGGGCGACAGCCCCAGCATTTT. It encodes CASSLEGRQPQHF.

The V and J genes are TRBV7-9 and TRBJ2-7, with TRBD1 identical over 7 bases. Trimming took 5 bases from V and 3 from J; bases not matched to a gene: 4. Germline V gene sequence: CDR1 SEHNR, CDR2 FQNEAQ (reference sequence). The CDR3 totals 13 residues. The CDR3 here is CASSVPGGYEQYF. CDR3 DNA sequence: TGTGCCAGCAGCGTTCCAGGGGGCTACGAGCAGTACTTC.